The 5 T cell receptor beta chains reported below all come from one sample, sequenced in a study of regulatory T cells in long-lasting Graves disease. Time point reported: persistent/refractory GD, antithyroid drugs over 5 years with positive TRAb. After RNA was extracted from PBMCs, the TCR library was made from it. Libraries of TCR beta came from iRepertoire HTBI primers plus Arm-PCR of CDR3 regions. One entry per CDR3 protein results from TCRdb running MiXCR on the multiplex PCR reads. Here the sample spans a few hundred thousand distinct CDR3 sequences, around 20% being singletons. Sequenced material: peripheral blood mononuclear cells (PBMCs), taken when the disease was refractory, from a patient treated with antithyroid drugs. These receptors were obtained from a female donor with Graves disease.

This clonotype was seen only a few times. The DNA for the CDR3 is TGTGCCACCAGCATGGGGGGGGCTAACTATGGCTACACCTTC. Translation gives CATSMGGANYGYTF. V and J are TRBV15 and TRBJ1-2; weak D call: TRBD1 (5 bases). The germline V gene has CDR1 LNHNV and CDR2 YYDKDF (reference sequence). The CDR3 has 14 residues. Trimming left V 4 bases short and J 0 bases short, with 9 bases between.

This clonotype is a singleton in its sample. The chain carries TRBV5-1 and TRBJ2-3, with D maybe TRBD2 (5 bases). The CDR3 contains 18 residues. Germline-derived CDR1 and CDR2 are SGHRS and YFSETQ. V was trimmed by 0 bases and J by 4 bases, leaving 21 bases between them. The CDR3 coding sequence is TGCGCCAGCAGCTTGGCCATGGTAGCAGGAGGTCGGTCAGATACGCAGTATTTT. Protein: CASSLAMVAGGRSDTQYF.

This clonotype was counted between two and nine times. The V call is TRBV27, the J call TRBJ1-1; TRBD1 matches at 9 bases. The CDR3 sequence is 15 residues long. From germline, CDR1 is MNHEY and CDR2 SMNVEV (reference sequence). V gave up 5 bases and J gave up 4 bases; unmatched junction bases: 8. As DNA, the CDR3 is TGTGCCAGCAGTGATAAGACAGGGGGTCTCACTGAAGCTTTCTTT. Encoded protein: CASSDKTGGLTEAFF.

This chain connects TRBV19 to TRBJ1-2, with TRBD1 matching over 10 bases. The V segment lost 0 bases and the J segment 8 bases; nucleotides outside the gene matches: 6. The CDR3 sequence is 15 residues long. Germline V gene sequence: CDR1 LNHDA, CDR2 SQIVND (reference sequence). CDR3 bases: TGTGCCAGTAGTATAGATCGGGACAGGGGATACGGCTACACCTTC. Residues: CASSIDRDRGYGYTF.

There are many counts of this clonotype. The rearrangement uses TRBV28 and TRBJ2-5; 7 nucleotides align to TRBD1. V gave up 6 bases and J gave up 1 base; unmatched junction bases: 8. The CDR3 totals 15 residues. Germline-derived CDR1 and CDR2 are MDHEN and SYDVKM. The CDR3 region has the DNA TGTGCCAGCAGCCCCAGGGCAGGGGGCCAAGAGACCCAGTACTTC. Translating gives CASSPRAGGQETQYF.